This entry lists 9 T cell receptor beta chains sequenced from one sample in a study of T cells in Graves' hyperthyroidism and ophthalmopathy. It was RNA transcripts that yielded the amplified TCR beta CDR3 regions. The study used the HTBI primer set for a first-round RT-PCR of the TCR CDR3. TCRdb processed the multiplex PCR reads anew with MiXCR; each CDR3 protein has one entry. The sample consists of approximately 480,000 distinct CDR3 sequences, less than 25% of them appearing once. The material sequenced was blood. Receptors originate from a man younger than 30 with Graves' hyperthyroidism.

The table lists this clonotype with many counts. The J gene is TRBJ1-2, the V gene TRBV18, with TRBD1 matching over 8 bases. This CDR3 comprises 15 residues. Per germline, CDR1 KGHSH and CDR2 LQKENI. The junction had 8 bases not matched to a gene; V was cut back by 4 bases and J by 4 bases. The CDR3 DNA reads TGTGCCAGCTCACGCGGACAGGGTGGAGGCTATGGCTACACCTTC. It yields the protein CASSRGQGGGYGYTF.

In its sample, this clonotype was seen many times. The chain combines TRBV7-9 with TRBJ2-5; possible D gene TRBD2, 7 bases. Trimming took off 6 bases at V and 5 bases at J, with 13 bases between the two ends. Germline CDR1 is SEHNR and CDR2 is FQNEAQ (reference sequence). The CDR3 loop spans 13 amino acids. The CDR3 DNA sequence: TGTGCCAGCAGATCCGAGGGGGGGGAGACCCAGTACTTC. As protein: CASRSEGGETQYF.

The V and J genes are TRBV12-3 or TRBV12-4 and TRBJ1-5; D gene ambiguous. V was trimmed by 3 bases and J by 5 bases, leaving 11 bases between them. The CDR3 is 14 residues long. CDR3 in DNA: TGTGCCAGCAGTTTTGTCCAGAAGGATCAGCCCCAGCATTTT. Protein product: CASSFVQKDQPQHF.

This clonotype showed up just a few times. The DNA of the CDR3 is TGTGCCAGCACTGCCTCTGGAAACACCATATATTTT. Translating gives CASTASGNTIYF. The chain uses TRBV6-1 and TRBJ1-3, with unresolved D. The CDR3 runs 12 residues. The germline V gene encodes CDR1 MNHNS and CDR2 SASEGT. With 7 bases removed from V and 0 bases from J, the gap between germline ends came to 4 bases.

Here the CDR3 DNA reads TGTGCCAGCAGCTTAATTGGGCGGGCTACCTACGAGCAGTACTTC. Translating gives CASSLIGRATYEQYF. The J gene is TRBJ2-7, the V gene TRBV7-2; TRBD2 might be the D (5 bases). The V gene's germline CDR1 is SGHTA and CDR2 FQGNSA. V lost 2 bases to trimming and J lost 2 bases, with 13 bases between them. The CDR3 sequence is 15 residues long.

This clonotype appeared many times. This chain links TRBV20-1 with TRBJ2-7, with TRBD1 as a possible D gene (5 bases). The CDR3 extends over 16 amino acids. V was shortened by 0 bases and J by 2 bases, with 17 bases between the two germline ends. Germline V gene data show CDR1 as DFQATT and CDR2 as SNEGSKA (reference sequence). DNA for the CDR3: TGCAGTGCTAGAGATACGCTAGGGCAGGGAACCTACGAGCAGTACTTC. Translated, it gives CSARDTLGQGTYEQYF.

This clonotype was detected ten times or more. The chain uses TRBV28 and TRBJ1-5; D not resolved. The germline CDR1 and CDR2 sequences are MDHEN and SYDVKM. The V end lost 5 bases, the J end lost 7 bases, and 15 bases lay between the germline ends. This CDR3 is 14 amino acids long. DNA for the CDR3: TGTGCCAGCAGTCTTGCTAGGTTCAGCCAGCCCCAGCATTTT. This translates into CASSLARFSQPQHF.

This clonotype was observed many times. V is TRBV20-1 and J is TRBJ1-1; D may be TRBD1 (5 bases). CDR1 is DFQATT, CDR2 SNEGSKA, per germline (reference sequence). Trimming left V 4 bases short and J 1 base short, with 13 bases between. The CDR3 spans 14 residues. The CDR3 protein is CSATLAGPNTEAFF. The DNA of the CDR3 is TGCAGTGCTACCCTCGCAGGGCCGAACACTGAAGCTTTCTTT.

This clonotype turned up a few times. The V gene is TRBV18, the J gene TRBJ2-7; D gene unclear. This CDR3 is 12 amino acids long. Germline V lookup: CDR1 KGHSH, CDR2 LQKENI. Trimming took 9 bases from V and 7 from J, leaving 16 bases between them. CDR3 protein: CASREEPWEQYF. The CDR3 DNA sequence: TGTGCCAGTAGAGAGGAACCTTGGGAGCAGTACTTC.